This T cell receptor (beta chain) was recorded in a study of blood T cell repertoires in COVID-19. Study information: The cDNA or gDNA used as material had been derived from T cells, B-cell-depleted T cells, or PBMCs.

TCRdb's table, derived via immunoSEQ multiplex PCR, lists solely in-frame clones and lacks some. The sample lists 120,000 to 150,000 clones; roughly nine tenths were seen once. Trimming at V came to 3 bases and at J to 2 bases, leaving 3 bases not matched to a gene. CDR3 length equals 15 residues. Germline V CDR1 and CDR2: SGDLS, YYNGEE. Material for sequencing was peripheral blood. This sequence originates from a human donor in a cohort sampled during active COVID-19. J is TRBJ2-3 and V is TRBV9, with 10 bases matching TRBD2. This CDR3 is CASSGLAGITDTQYF. The CDR3, as DNA: TGTGCCAGCAGCGGACTAGCGGGTATCACAGATACGCAGTATTTT.